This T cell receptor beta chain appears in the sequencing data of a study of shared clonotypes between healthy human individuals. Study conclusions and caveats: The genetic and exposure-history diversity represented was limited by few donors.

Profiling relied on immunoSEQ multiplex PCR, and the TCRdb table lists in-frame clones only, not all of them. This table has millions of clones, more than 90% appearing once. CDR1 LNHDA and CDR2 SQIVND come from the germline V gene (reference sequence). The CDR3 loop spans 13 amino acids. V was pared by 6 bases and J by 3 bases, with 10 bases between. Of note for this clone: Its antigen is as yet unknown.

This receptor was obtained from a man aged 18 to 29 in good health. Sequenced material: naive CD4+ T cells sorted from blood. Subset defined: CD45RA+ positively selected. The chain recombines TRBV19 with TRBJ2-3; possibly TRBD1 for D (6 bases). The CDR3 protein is CASSQGQTDTQYF. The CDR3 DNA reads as TGTGCCAGTAGCCAGGGGCAAACAGATACGCAGTATTTT.